Following are 2 T cell receptor beta chains from one sample sequenced in a study of OX40 agonist ivuxolimab in advanced cancers. The protocol used for the library was the immunoSEQ multiplex PCR assay. Here the immuneACCESS table is served through TCRdb, limited to in-frame sequences with V and J called. Missing clones are a known gap in these copies; in checked studies unresolved V genes cover under half, and the rest lacks a known reason. Within this sample are around 62,000 clones, with around 80% of them counted one time only. About 2.4% of the sample belongs to the ten largest clones. The source material was CD4+ or CD8+ T cells sorted from blood, sampled in a trial of the OX40 agonist ivuxolimab. The receptors were gathered from an adult with an advanced solid tumor such as melanoma, head and neck, liver or kidney cancer.

The chain links TRBV5-1 to TRBJ2-1; D gene unclear. V was shortened by 3 bases and J by 3 bases, with 7 bases between the two germline ends. Germline V gives CDR1 SGHRS, CDR2 YFSETQ. The CDR3 is 13 amino acids. The CDR3: CASSSDIYNEQFF. The DNA of the CDR3 is TGCGCCAGCAGCTCCGACATCTACAATGAGCAGTTCTTC.

This clone was recorded once. The V gene is TRBV4-1, the J gene TRBJ2-7, with D maybe TRBD1 (6 bases). Deletions cut 4 bases from V and 3 bases from J, with 10 bases between. The V gene's germline CDR1 is MGHRA and CDR2 YSYEKL. The CDR3 extends over 13 amino acids. CDR3 in DNA: TGCGCCAGCAGCCTCGGGACAAACTACGAGCAGTACTTC. It translates to CASSLGTNYEQYF.